This TCR beta chain was observed in a study of cytomegalovirus exposure and HLA in healthy donors. Using immunoSEQ multiplex PCR, the repertoire was profiled, and TCRdb retains in-frame clones only, with some absent. Among fewer than 250,000 clones listed, roughly 89% were seen once. Study-wide findings and caveats: Most TCR sequences proved rare, with some public TCRs found in many donors.

Remarks on this clone: The antigen is not known.

V shed 2 bases and J shed 5 bases, with 20 bases lying between them. Germline loops: CDR1 SGHKS, CDR2 YYEKEE (reference sequence). The CDR3 is 18 residues long. The sequence came from a man aged 18 to 29 in good health and CMV-seronegative. Input material: PBMCs. The V gene is TRBV5-5, the J gene TRBJ1-6; D gene unclear. The CDR3 loop reads CASSLARLLRMDNSPLHF. The CDR3 nucleotides are TGTGCCAGCAGCTTAGCCAGGTTATTGAGAATGGATAATTCACCCCTCCACTTT.